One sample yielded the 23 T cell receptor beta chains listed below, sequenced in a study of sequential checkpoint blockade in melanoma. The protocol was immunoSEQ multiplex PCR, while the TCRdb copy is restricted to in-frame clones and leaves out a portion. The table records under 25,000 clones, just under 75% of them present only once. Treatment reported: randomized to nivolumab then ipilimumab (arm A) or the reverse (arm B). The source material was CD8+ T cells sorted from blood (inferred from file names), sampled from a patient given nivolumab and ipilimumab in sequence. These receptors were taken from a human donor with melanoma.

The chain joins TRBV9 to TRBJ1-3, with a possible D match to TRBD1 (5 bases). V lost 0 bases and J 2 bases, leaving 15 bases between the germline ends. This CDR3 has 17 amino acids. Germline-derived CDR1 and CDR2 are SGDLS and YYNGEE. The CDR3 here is CASSVGGDRGAGNTIYF. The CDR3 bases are TGTGCCAGCAGCGTAGGGGGGGATCGGGGGGCTGGAAACACCATATATTTT.

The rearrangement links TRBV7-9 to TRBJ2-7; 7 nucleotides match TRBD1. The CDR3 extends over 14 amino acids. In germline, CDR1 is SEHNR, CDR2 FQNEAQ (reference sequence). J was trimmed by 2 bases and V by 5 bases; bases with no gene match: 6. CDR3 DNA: TGTGCCAGCAGCCCGGGACAGAAAGCCTACGAGCAGTACTTC. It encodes CASSPGQKAYEQYF.

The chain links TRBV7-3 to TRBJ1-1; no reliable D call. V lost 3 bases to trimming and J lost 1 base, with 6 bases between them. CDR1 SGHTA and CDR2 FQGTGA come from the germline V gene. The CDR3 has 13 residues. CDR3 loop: CASSLGWNTEAFF. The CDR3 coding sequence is TGTGCCAGCAGCTTGGGCTGGAACACTGAAGCTTTCTTT.

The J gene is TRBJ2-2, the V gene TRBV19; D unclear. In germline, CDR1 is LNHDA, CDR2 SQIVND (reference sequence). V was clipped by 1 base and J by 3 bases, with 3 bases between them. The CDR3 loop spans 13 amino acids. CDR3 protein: CASSIADTGELFF. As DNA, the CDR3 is TGTGCCAGTAGTATAGCCGACACCGGGGAGCTGTTTTTT.

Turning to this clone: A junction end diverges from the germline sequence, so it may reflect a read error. CDR3 residues: CASSVEVNYDYTF. For the CDR3, the DNA is TGTGCCAGCAGCGTCGAGGTTAACTATGACTACACCTTC. The chain employs TRBV9 and TRBJ1-2; D ambiguous. Per the germline V gene, CDR1 is SGDLS and CDR2 is YYNGEE. The CDR3 extends over 13 amino acids.

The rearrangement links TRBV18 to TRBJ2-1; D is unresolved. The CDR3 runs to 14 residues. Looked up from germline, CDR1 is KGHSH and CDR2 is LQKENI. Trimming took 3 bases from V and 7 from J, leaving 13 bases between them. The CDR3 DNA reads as TGTGCCAGCTCACCCCTTCAGAGGCCAAATGAGCAGTTCTTC. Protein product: CASSPLQRPNEQFF.

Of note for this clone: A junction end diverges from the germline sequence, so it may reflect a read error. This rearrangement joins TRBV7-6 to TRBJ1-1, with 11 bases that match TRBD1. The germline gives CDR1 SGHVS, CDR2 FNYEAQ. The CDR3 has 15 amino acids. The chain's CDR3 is CASSLAGTGGTEAFF. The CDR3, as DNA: TGTGCCAGCAGTTTAGCCGGGACAGGGGGCACTGAAGCTTTCTTT.

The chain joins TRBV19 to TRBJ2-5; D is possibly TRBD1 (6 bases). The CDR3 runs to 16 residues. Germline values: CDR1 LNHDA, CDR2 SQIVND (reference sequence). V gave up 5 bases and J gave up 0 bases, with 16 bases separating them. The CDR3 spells CASSVFSDRYQETQYF. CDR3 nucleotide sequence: TGTGCCAGTAGTGTTTTTTCCGACAGGTACCAAGAGACCCAGTACTTC.

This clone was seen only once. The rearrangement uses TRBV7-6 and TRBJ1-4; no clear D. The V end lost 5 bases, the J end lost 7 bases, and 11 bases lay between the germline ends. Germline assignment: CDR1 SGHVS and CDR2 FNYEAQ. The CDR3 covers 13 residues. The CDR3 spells CASSETPGEKLFF. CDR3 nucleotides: TGTGCCAGCAGCGAAACACCGGGTGAAAAACTGTTTTTT.

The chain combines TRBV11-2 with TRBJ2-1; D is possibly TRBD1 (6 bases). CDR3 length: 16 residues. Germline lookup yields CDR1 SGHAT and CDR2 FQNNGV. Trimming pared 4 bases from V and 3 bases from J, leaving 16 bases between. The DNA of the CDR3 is TGTGCCAGCAGCTCACGGACAGCCTTTAACTACAATGAGCAGTTCTTC. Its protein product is CASSSRTAFNYNEQFF.

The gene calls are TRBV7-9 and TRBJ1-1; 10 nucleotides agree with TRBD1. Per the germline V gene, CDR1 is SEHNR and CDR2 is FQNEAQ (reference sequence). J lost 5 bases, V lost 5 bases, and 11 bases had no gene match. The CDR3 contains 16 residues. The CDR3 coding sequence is TGTGCCAGCAGCCACCGACAGGGGGCGAAGGAGACTGAAGCTTTCTTT. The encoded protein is CASSHRQGAKETEAFF.

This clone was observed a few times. As DNA, the CDR3 is TGTGCCAGCAGCTATCAGGTTTACAATGAGCAGTTCTTC. Its translation: CASSYQVYNEQFF. This chain links TRBV5-6 with TRBJ2-1; no reliable D call. CDR3 length equals 13 residues. The V end lost 3 bases, the J end lost 4 bases, and 8 bases lay between the germline ends. CDR1 SGHDT and CDR2 YYEEEE come from the germline V gene.

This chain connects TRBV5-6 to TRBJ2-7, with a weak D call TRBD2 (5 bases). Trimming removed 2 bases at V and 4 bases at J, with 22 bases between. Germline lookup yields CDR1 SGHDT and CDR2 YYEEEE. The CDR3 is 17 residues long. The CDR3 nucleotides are TGTGCCAGCAGCTTCACCCCTAGTGTACCTAGCCTATACGAGCAGTACTTC. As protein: CASSFTPSVPSLYEQYF.

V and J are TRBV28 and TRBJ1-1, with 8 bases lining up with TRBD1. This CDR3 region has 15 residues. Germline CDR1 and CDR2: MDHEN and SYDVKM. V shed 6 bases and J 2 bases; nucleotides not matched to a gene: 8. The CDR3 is CASRVWGQDNTEAFF. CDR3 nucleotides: TGTGCCAGCAGAGTGTGGGGACAGGATAACACTGAAGCTTTCTTT.

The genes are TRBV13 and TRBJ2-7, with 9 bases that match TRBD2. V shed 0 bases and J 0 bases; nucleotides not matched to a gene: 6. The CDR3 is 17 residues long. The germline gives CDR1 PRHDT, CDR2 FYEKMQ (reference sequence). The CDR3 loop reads CASSLGGLAGRSYEQYF. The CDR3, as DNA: TGTGCCAGCAGCTTAGGGGGGCTAGCGGGACGCTCCTACGAGCAGTACTTC.

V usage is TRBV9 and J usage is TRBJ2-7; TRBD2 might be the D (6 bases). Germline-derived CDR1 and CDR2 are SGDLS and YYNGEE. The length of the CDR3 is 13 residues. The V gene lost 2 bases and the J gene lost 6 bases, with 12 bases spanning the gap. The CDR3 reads CASSVTGVREQYF. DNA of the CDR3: TGTGCCAGCAGCGTTACGGGAGTTCGCGAGCAGTACTTC.

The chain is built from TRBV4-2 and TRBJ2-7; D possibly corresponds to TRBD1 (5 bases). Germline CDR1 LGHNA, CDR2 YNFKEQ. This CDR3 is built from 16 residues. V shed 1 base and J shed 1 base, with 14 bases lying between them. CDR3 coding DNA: TGTGCCAGCAGCCAAGTGAGGCAGGGTGGGTCCTACGAGCAGTACTTC. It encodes CASSQVRQGGSYEQYF.

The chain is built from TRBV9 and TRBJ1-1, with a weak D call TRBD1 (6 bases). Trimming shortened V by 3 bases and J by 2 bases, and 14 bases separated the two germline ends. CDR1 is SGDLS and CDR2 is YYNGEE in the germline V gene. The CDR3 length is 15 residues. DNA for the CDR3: TGTGCCAGCAGCGCCTCGGACAGCCTTAACACTGAAGCTTTCTTT. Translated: CASSASDSLNTEAFF.

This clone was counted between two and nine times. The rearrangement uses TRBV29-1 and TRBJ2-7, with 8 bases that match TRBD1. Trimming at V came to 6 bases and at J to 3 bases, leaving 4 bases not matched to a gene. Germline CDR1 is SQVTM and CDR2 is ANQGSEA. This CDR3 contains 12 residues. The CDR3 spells CSVGQGNYEQYF. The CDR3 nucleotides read TGCAGCGTCGGACAGGGTAACTACGAGCAGTACTTC.

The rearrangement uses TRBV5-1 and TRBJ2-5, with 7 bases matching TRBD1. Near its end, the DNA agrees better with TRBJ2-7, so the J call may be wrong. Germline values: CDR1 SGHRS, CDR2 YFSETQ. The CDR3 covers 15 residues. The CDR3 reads CASSSSGTDLYEQYF. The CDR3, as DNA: TGCGCCAGCAGCTCCTCCGGGACAGACCTATACGAGCAGTACTTC.

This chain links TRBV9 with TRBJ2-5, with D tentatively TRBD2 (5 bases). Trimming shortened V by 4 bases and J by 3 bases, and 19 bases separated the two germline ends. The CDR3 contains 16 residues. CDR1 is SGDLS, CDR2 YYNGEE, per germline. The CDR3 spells CASSSSTRVSEETQYF. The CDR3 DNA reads TGTGCCAGCAGCTCTTCTACCCGGGTTAGCGAAGAGACCCAGTACTTC.

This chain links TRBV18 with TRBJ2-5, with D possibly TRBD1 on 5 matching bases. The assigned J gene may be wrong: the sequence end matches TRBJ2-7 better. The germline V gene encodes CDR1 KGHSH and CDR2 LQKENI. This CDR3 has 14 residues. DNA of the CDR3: TGTGCCAGCTCACCAGGGGCAGGATTTTACGAGCAGTACTTC. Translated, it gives CASSPGAGFYEQYF.

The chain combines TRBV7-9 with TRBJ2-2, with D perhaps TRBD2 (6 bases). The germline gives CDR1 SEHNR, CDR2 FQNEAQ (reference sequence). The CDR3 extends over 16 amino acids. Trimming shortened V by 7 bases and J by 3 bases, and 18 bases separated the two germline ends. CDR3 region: CASNQRRGLDTGELFF. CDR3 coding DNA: TGTGCCAGCAACCAGAGGAGGGGACTGGACACCGGGGAGCTGTTTTTT. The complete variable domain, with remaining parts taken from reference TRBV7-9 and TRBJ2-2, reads DTGVSQNPRHKITKRGQNVTFRCDPISEHNRLYWYRQTLGQGPEFLTYFQNEAQLEKSRLLSDRFSAERPKGSFSTLEIQRTEQGDSAMYLCASNQRRGLDTGELFFGEGSRLTVL.